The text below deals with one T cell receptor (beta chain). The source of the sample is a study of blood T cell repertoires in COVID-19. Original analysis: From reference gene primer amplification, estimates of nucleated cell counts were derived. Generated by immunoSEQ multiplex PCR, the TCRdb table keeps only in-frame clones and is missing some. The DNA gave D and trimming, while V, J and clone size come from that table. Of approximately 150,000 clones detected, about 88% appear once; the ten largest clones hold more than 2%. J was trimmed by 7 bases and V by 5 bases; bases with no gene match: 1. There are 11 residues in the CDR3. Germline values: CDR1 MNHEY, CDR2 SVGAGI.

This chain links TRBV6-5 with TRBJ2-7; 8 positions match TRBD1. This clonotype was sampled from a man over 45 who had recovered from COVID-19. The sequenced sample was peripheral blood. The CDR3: CASSRQGEQYF. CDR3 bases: TGTGCCAGCAGTCGACAGGGGGAGCAGTACTTC.